The clone carrying this T cell receptor (beta chain) was observed a handful of times. Its antigen is not identified. These data originate in a study of T cell repertoires in cytomegalovirus infection. MiXCR, run by TCRdb on the reads, gives a single entry per CDR3 protein. The data show about 280,000 distinct CDR3 sequences, 20% to 25% seen once. This TCR derives from a human donor in good health (CMV status not recorded). Some clones in this sample may be carry-over from other donors' samples. The input for sequencing was cultured PBMCs, taken from culture after CMV antigen stimulation.

The CDR3 is CASRPTGGQGTQYF. DNA of the CDR3: TGTGCCAGCAGGCCCACAGGGGGCCAGGGGACCCAGTACTTC. The gene calls are TRBV6-6 and TRBJ2-5; TRBD1 matches 9 bases. This CDR3 is 14 amino acids long. V was pared by 6 bases and J by 7 bases, with 9 bases of the junction left unmatched. Germline CDR1 reads MNHNY; CDR2 reads SVGAGI (reference sequence).